These 17 T cell receptor beta chains came from one sample sequenced in a study of blood T cell repertoires in COVID-19. Method: immunoSEQ multiplex PCR; TCRdb's copy keeps in-frame clones and lacks some. The sample has about 86,000 clones, over 70% seen once. Sample: peripheral blood. These receptors originate from a woman at least 80 years old with active or convalescent COVID-19.

This clone appeared once. The chain joins TRBV5-1 to TRBJ1-6; the D gene is possibly TRBD1 (6 bases). CDR1 is SGHRS, CDR2 YFSETQ, per germline. This CDR3 has 16 amino acids. The V end lost 0 bases, the J end lost 8 bases, and 15 bases lay between the germline ends. The CDR3 loop reads CASSLENRETDSPLHF. CDR3 bases: TGCGCCAGCAGCTTGGAAAACAGGGAAACCGATTCACCCCTCCACTTT. Full variable domain (remainder filled in from reference TRBV5-1 and TRBJ1-6): KAGVTQTPRYLIKTRGQQVTLSCSPISGHRSVSWYQQTPGQGLQFLFEYFSETQRNKGNFPGRFSGRQFSNSRSEMNVSTLELGDSALYLCASSLENRETDSPLHFGNGTRLTVT.

This clone was counted only a few times. As DNA, the CDR3 is TGTGCCAGCAGCGTAGGAGATCCCCCATCCTACAATGAGCAGTTCTTC. It encodes CASSVGDPPSYNEQFF. The chain couples TRBV9 to TRBJ2-1; unclear D gene. The germline V gene has CDR1 SGDLS and CDR2 YYNGEE. Trimming removed 0 bases from V and 1 base from J, with 11 bases in between. There are 16 residues in the CDR3.

This sequence joins TRBV7-7 and TRBJ2-1; 11 bases agree with TRBD1. V lost 5 bases, J lost 9 bases, and 15 bases stayed unmatched. The CDR3 totals 17 residues. Germline CDR1 and CDR2: SSHAT and FNYEAQ (reference sequence). CDR3 residues: CASSPSLPGQGVIEQFF. The CDR3, as DNA: TGTGCCAGCAGCCCCTCCCTACCGGGACAGGGGGTTATTGAGCAGTTCTTC.

The chain has TRBV11-2 and TRBJ2-3, with TRBD2 identical over 7 bases. The junction had 2 bases not matched to a gene; V was cut back by 0 bases and J by 2 bases. CDR1 and CDR2 (germline): SGHAT, FQNNGV. The CDR3 loop spans 15 amino acids. The CDR3 bases are TGTGCCAGCAGCTTAGAAGCGGGACTCACAGATACGCAGTATTTT. As protein: CASSLEAGLTDTQYF.

CDR3 loop: CSASGLAGPSYEQYF. The CDR3 bases are TGCAGTGCTAGTGGTCTAGCGGGACCCTCCTACGAGCAGTACTTC. This chain joins TRBV20-1 and TRBJ2-7, with TRBD2 matching over 9 bases. Looked up from germline, CDR1 is DFQATT and CDR2 is SNEGSKA (reference sequence). With V trimmed by 3 bases and J by 0 bases, 6 bases remained unmatched. The CDR3 length is 15 residues.

The V call is TRBV7-6, the J call TRBJ2-3, with 8 bases matching TRBD2. Unmatched junction bases numbered 12, after V lost 5 bases and J lost 2 bases. Germline-derived CDR1 and CDR2 are SGHVS and FNYEAQ. The CDR3 loop spans 17 amino acids. In DNA form, the CDR3 reads TGTGCCAGCAGCCCACCAGAGGGGCGGGGGGACACAGATACGCAGTATTTT. Translated, it gives CASSPPEGRGDTDTQYF. The full variable domain, completed using reference TRBV7-6 and TRBJ2-3, is GAGVSQSPRYKVTKRGQDVALRCDPISGHVSLYWYRQALGQGPEFLTYFNYEAQQDKSGLPNDRFSAERPEGSISTLTIQRTEQRDSAMYRCASSPPEGRGDTDTQYFGPGTRLTVL.

This rearrangement joins TRBV7-2 to TRBJ2-2; D gene ambiguous. The germline V and J ends were trimmed by 1 base and 4 bases, with 10 bases remaining between them. The CDR3 loop spans 15 amino acids. The germline V gene has CDR1 SGHTA and CDR2 FQGNSA. The CDR3 DNA reads as TGTGCCAGCAGCTTAGTGGAGCCCGGCACCGGGGAGCTGTTTTTT. Protein product: CASSLVEPGTGELFF. Filled out from reference TRBV7-2 and TRBJ2-2, the complete variable domain reads GAGVSQSPSNKVTEKGKDVELRCDPISGHTALYWYRQSLGQGLEFLIYFQGNSAPDKSGLPSDRFSAERTGGSVSTLTIQRTQQEDSAVYLCASSLVEPGTGELFFGEGSRLTVL.

This sequence joins TRBV7-2 and TRBJ2-2, with TRBD2 matching over 11 bases. The CDR3 totals 17 residues. CDR1 and CDR2 (germline): SGHTA, FQGNSA. Trimming took 5 bases from V and 3 from J; bases not matched to a gene: 8. The CDR3 nucleotides read TGTGCCAGCAGCCTGATCGGGACTAGCGGATACACCGGGGAGCTGTTTTTT. Translation gives CASSLIGTSGYTGELFF.

This clone came up once. This chain links TRBV7-8 with TRBJ2-3; D is perhaps TRBD2 (7 bases). The CDR3 covers 17 residues. From germline, CDR1 is SGHVS and CDR2 FQNEAQ. V was shortened by 5 bases and J by 6 bases, with 24 bases between the two germline ends. The CDR3 DNA sequence: TGTGCCAGCAGCCGTGGGGGGGGCGGGACGGTAGTGGATACGCAGTATTTT. It yields the protein CASSRGGGGTVVDTQYF.

The chain links TRBV7-2 to TRBJ2-7, with 8 bases fitting TRBD2. The CDR3 spans 16 residues. Germline V lookup: CDR1 SGHTA, CDR2 FQGNSA. The junction had 14 bases not matched to a gene; V was cut back by 4 bases and J by 6 bases. The DNA for the CDR3 is TGTGCCAGCAGCTCCTTAAGCGGGGGCCCATATGGCGAGCAGTACTTC. Its protein is CASSSLSGGPYGEQYF. The full variable domain, rest sourced from reference TRBV7-2 and TRBJ2-7, is GAGVSQSPSNKVTEKGKDVELRCDPISGHTALYWYRQSLGQGLEFLIYFQGNSAPDKSGLPSDRFSAERTGGSVSTLTIQRTQQEDSAVYLCASSSLSGGPYGEQYFGPGTRLTVT.

The chain couples TRBV19 to TRBJ2-1; maybe TRBD2 (6 bases). V was cut by 4 bases and J by 0 bases, with 7 bases left in between. The CDR3 has 14 residues. Looked up from germline, CDR1 is LNHDA and CDR2 is SQIVND (reference sequence). CDR3 sequence: CASSRGDSYNEQFF. The CDR3, as DNA: TGTGCCAGTAGTAGGGGGGACTCCTACAATGAGCAGTTCTTC.

The V and J genes are TRBV28 and TRBJ2-1, with a possible D match to TRBD2 (6 bases). The germline CDR1 and CDR2 sequences are MDHEN and SYDVKM. The CDR3 totals 21 residues. V lost 2 bases to trimming and J lost 1 base, with 27 bases between them. In nucleotides, the CDR3 is TGTGCCAGCAGTTTAATCGAAGATGTACTCTCTGGGCGGGGATCCTACAATGAGCAGTTCTTC. Translating gives CASSLIEDVLSGRGSYNEQFF.

This rearrangement joins TRBV6-5 to TRBJ2-5, with D perhaps TRBD1 (6 bases). From germline, CDR1 is MNHEY and CDR2 SVGAGI. This CDR3 has 15 amino acids. Trimming shortened V by 4 bases and J by 0 bases, and 12 bases separated the two germline ends. The CDR3 nucleotides are TGTGCCAGCAGTTCGAGTCACAGGGACCAAGAGACCCAGTACTTC. It codes for CASSSSHRDQETQYF.

The chain uses TRBV2 and TRBJ2-5; 14 positions agree with TRBD2. Trimming removed 7 bases from V and 8 bases from J; junction bases left unmatched: 6. The germline V gene encodes CDR1 SNHLY and CDR2 FYNNEI. This CDR3 contains 14 residues. The CDR3 region is CASTAGLAGATQYF. CDR3 bases: TGTGCCAGCACCGCGGGACTAGCGGGGGCCACCCAGTACTTC.

This sequence joins TRBV28 and TRBJ2-2; D is ambiguous. Between the trimmed V and J ends, which lost 3 bases and 0 bases, there was a span of 11 bases. This CDR3 comprises 16 residues. Per germline, CDR1 MDHEN and CDR2 SYDVKM. CDR3 sequence reads: CASSLAGFANTGELFF. In DNA form, the CDR3 reads TGTGCCAGCAGTTTGGCAGGCTTCGCGAACACCGGGGAGCTGTTTTTT.

The gene calls are TRBV2 and TRBJ2-7, with TRBD2 as a possible D gene (6 bases). Germline V gene lookup returns CDR1 SNHLY and CDR2 FYNNEI. Deletions cut 8 bases from V and 0 bases from J, with 14 bases between. The CDR3 has 14 residues. The CDR3 nucleotides are TGTGCCAGCGACGTAAGGGACTCCTCCTACGAGCAGTACTTC. This encodes CASDVRDSSYEQYF.

J is TRBJ2-1 and V is TRBV5-6; 13 nucleotides agree with TRBD2. The CDR3 is 16 residues long. V shed 5 bases and J 8 bases; nucleotides not matched to a gene: 10. Germline-derived CDR1 and CDR2 are SGHDT and YYEEEE. CDR3 nucleotides: TGTGCCAGCAGTCCTCCACTAGCGGGGGGGCGGTATGAGCAGTTCTTC. This gives the protein CASSPPLAGGRYEQFF.